This T cell receptor beta chain was identified during a study of blood T cell repertoires in COVID-19. Germline V CDR1 and CDR2: MDHEN, SYDVKM. V was clipped by 5 bases and J by 7 bases, with 18 bases between them. The CDR3 covers 15 residues. Original data processing: It was from reference gene primer amplification that nucleated cell counts were estimated. Assay used: immunoSEQ multiplex PCR; TCRdb lists only in-frame clones, some missing. V, J and clone size derive from that table, while D and trimming were established from the DNA sequence. The table shows tens of thousands of clones, with around nine tenths occurring only once.

Sequencing input: peripheral blood. This sequence was found in a woman older than 75 with acute or convalescent COVID-19. This rearrangement joins TRBV28 to TRBJ2-1; perhaps TRBD2 as D (7 bases). Written as DNA, the CDR3 is TGTGCCAGCAGTAAGATTGGGGGGGCCTCAAATGAGCAGTTCTTC. Translation: CASSKIGGASNEQFF.